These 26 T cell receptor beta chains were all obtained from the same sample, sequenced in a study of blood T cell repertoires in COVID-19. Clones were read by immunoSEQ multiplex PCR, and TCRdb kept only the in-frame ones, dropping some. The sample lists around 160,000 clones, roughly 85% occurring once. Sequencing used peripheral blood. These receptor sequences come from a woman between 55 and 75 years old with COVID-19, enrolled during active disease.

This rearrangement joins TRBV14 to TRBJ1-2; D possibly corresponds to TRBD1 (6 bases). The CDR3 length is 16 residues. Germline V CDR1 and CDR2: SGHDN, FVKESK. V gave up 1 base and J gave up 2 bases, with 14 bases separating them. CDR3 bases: TGTGCCAGCAGCCAAGGTGTAAGAGGGACAAACTATGGCTACACCTTC. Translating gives CASSQGVRGTNYGYTF.

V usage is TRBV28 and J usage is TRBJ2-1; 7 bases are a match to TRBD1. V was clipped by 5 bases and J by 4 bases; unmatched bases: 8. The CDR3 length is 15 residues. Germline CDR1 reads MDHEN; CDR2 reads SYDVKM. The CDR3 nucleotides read TGTGCCAGCAGTACCGGGACAGTAATATACAATGAGCAGTTCTTC. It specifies CASSTGTVIYNEQFF.

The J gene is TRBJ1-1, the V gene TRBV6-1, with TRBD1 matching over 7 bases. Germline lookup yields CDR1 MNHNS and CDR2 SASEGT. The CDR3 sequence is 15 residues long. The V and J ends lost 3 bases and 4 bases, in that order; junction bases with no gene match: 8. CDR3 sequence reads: CASSDTGTETTEAFF. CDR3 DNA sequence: TGTGCCAGCAGTGACACCGGGACAGAGACCACTGAAGCTTTCTTT.

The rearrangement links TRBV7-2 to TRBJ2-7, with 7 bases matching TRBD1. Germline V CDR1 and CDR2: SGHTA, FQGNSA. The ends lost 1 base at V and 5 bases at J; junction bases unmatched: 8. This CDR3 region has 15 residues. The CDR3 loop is CASSLEQGEFNEQYF. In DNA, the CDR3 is TGTGCCAGCAGCTTAGAGCAGGGGGAATTCAACGAGCAGTACTTC. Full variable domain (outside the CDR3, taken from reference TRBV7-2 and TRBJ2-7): GAGVSQSPSNKVTEKGKDVELRCDPISGHTALYWYRQSLGQGLEFLIYFQGNSAPDKSGLPSDRFSAERTGGSVSTLTIQRTQQEDSAVYLCASSLEQGEFNEQYFGPGTRLTVT.

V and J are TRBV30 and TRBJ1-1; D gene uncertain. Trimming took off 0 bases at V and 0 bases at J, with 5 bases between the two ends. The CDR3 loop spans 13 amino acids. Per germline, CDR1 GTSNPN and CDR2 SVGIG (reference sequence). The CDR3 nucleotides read TGTGCCTGGAGTGTACTCATGAACACTGAAGCTTTCTTT. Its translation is CAWSVLMNTEAFF. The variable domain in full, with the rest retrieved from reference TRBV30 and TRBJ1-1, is SQTIHQWPATLVQPVGSPLSLECTVEGTSNPNLYWYRQAAGRGLQLLFYSVGIGQISSEVPQNLSASRPQDRQFILSSKKLLLSDSGFYLCAWSVLMNTEAFFGQGTRLTVV.

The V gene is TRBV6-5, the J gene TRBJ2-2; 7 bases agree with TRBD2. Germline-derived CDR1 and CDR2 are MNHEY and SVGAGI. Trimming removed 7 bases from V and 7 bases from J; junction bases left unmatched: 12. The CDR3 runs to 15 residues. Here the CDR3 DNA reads TGTGCCAGCATAAGGGCGGGGGAGGATTTCGGGGAGCTGTTTTTT. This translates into CASIRAGEDFGELFF.

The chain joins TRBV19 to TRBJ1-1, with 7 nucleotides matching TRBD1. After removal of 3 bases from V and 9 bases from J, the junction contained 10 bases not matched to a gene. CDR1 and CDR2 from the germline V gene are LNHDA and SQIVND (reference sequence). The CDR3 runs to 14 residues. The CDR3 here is CASSIGTAPTQAFF. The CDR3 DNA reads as TGTGCCAGTAGTATCGGGACAGCCCCTACTCAAGCTTTCTTT. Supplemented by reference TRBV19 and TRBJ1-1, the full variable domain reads DGGITQSPKYLFRKEGQNVTLSCEQNLNHDAMYWYRQDPGQGLRLIYYSQIVNDFQKGDIAEGYSVSREKKESFPLTVTSAQKNPTAFYLCASSIGTAPTQAFFGQGTRLTVV.

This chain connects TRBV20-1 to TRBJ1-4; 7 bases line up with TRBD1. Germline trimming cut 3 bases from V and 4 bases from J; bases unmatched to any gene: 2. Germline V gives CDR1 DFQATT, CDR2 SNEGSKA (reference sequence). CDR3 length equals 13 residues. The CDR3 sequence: CSASGTVNEKLFF. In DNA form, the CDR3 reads TGCAGTGCTAGTGGGACAGTTAATGAAAAACTGTTTTTT.

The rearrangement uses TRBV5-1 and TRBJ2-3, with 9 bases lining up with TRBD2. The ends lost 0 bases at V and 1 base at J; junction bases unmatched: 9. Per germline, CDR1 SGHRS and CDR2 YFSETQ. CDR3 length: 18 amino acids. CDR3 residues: CASSLAPWERGGTDTQYF. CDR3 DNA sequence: TGCGCCAGCAGCTTGGCCCCCTGGGAGCGGGGGGGCACAGATACGCAGTATTTT.

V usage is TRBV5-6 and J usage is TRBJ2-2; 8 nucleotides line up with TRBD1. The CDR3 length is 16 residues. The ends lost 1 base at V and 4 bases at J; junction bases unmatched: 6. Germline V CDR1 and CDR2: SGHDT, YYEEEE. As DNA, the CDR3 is TGTGCCAGCAGCTTGTCTCGGCAGGGGGCCACCGGGGAGCTGTTTTTT. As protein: CASSLSRQGATGELFF.

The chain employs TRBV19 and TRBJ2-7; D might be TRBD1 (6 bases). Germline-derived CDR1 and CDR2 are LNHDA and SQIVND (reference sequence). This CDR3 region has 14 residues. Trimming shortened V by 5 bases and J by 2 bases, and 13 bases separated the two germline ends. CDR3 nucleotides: TGTGCCAGTAGTCCCGGGGACACCACCTACGAGCAGTACTTC. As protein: CASSPGDTTYEQYF.

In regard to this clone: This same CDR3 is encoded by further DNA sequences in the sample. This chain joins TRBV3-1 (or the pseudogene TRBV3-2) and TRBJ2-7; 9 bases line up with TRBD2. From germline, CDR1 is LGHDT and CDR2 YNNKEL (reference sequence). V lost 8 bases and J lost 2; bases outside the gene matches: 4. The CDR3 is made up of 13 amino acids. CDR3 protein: CASSTSGAYEQYF. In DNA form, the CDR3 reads TGTGCCAGCTCGACTAGCGGTGCCTACGAGCAGTACTTC.

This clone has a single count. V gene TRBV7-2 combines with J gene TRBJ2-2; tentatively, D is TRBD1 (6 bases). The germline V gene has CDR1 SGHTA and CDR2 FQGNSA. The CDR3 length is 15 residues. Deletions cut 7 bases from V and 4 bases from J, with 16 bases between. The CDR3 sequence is CASKAQGLATGELFF. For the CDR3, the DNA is TGTGCCAGCAAGGCACAGGGTTTGGCCACCGGGGAGCTGTTTTTT.

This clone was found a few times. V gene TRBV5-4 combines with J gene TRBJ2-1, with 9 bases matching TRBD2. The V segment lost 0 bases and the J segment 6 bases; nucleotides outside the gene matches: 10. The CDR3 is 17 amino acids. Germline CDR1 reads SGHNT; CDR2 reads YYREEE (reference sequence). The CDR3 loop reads CASSLGIRTSAPNEQFF. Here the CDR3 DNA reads TGTGCCAGCAGCTTGGGGATTCGGACTAGCGCGCCCAATGAGCAGTTCTTC.

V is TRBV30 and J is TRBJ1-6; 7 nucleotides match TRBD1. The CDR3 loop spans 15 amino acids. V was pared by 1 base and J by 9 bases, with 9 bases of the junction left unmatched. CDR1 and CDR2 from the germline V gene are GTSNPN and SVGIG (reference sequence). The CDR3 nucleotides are TGTGCCTGGAGTGGAACCGGGACAGATCTTTCACCCCTCCACTTT. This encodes CAWSGTGTDLSPLHF.

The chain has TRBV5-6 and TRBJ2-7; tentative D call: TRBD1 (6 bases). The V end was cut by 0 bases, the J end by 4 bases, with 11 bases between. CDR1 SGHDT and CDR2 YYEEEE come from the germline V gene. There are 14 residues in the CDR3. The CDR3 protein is CASSLVGRGYEQYF. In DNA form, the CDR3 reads TGTGCCAGCAGCTTGGTAGGAAGGGGGTACGAGCAGTACTTC.

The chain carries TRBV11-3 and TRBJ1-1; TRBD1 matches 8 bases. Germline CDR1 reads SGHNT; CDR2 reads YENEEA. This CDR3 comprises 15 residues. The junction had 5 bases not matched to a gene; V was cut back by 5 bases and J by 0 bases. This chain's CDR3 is CASSARTGLNTEAFF. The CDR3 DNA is TGTGCCAGCAGCGCCCGGACAGGGTTGAACACTGAAGCTTTCTTT. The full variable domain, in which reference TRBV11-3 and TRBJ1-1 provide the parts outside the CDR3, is EAGVVQSPRYKIIEKKQPVAFWCNPISGHNTLYWYLQNLGQGPELLIRYENEEAVDDSQLPKDRFSAERLKGVDSTLKIQPAELGDSAVYLCASSARTGLNTEAFFGQGTRLTVV.

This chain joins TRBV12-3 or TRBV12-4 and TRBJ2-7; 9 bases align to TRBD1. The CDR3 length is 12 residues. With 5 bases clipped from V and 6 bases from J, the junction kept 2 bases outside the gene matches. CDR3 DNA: TGTGCCAGCAGTCCGACAGGGGGCGAGCAGTACTTC. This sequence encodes CASSPTGGEQYF.

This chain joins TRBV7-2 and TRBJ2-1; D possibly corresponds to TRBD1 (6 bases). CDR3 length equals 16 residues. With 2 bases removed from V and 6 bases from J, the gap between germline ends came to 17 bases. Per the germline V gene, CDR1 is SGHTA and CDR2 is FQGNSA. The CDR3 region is CASSLWQGFTVNEQFF. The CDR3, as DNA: TGTGCCAGCAGCTTATGGCAGGGGTTTACGGTCAATGAGCAGTTCTTC.

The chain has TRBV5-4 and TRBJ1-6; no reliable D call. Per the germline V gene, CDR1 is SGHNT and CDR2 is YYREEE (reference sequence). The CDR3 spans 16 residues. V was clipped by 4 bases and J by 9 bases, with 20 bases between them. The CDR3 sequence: CASSLGGSAGISPLHF. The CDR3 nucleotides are TGTGCCAGCAGCCTTGGCGGTTCAGCGGGAATTTCACCCCTCCACTTT.

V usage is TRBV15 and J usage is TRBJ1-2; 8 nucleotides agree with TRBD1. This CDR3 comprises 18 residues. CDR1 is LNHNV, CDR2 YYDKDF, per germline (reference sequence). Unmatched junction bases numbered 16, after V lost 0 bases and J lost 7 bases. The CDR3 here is CATSRDYGAGQGGSGYTF. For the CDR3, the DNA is TGTGCCACCAGCAGAGATTATGGGGCAGGACAGGGCGGATCTGGCTACACCTTC.

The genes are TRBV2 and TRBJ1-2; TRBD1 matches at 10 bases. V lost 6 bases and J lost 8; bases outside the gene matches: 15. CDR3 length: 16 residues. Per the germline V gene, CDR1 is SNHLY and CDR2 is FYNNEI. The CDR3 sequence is CASSDPGQGLVRGYTF. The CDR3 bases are TGTGCCAGCAGCGACCCGGGACAGGGGTTGGTGCGCGGCTACACCTTC.

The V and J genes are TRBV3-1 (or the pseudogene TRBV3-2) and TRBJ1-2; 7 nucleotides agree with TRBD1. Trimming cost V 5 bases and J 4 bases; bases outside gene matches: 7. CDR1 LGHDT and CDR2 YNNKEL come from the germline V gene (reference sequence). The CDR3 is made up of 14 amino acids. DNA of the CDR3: TGTGCCAGCAGCACTTCCGGGACAGCCTATGGCTACACCTTC. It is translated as CASSTSGTAYGYTF.

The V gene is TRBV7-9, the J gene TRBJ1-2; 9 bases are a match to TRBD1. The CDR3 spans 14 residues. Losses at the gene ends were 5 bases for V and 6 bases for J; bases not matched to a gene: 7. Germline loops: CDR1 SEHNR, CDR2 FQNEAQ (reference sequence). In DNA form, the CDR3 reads TGTGCCAGCAGCACTAGAGGACAGGGGAATGGCTACACCTTC. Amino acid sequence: CASSTRGQGNGYTF. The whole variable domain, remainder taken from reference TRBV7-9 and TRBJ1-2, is DTGVSQNPRHKITKRGQNVTFRCDPISEHNRLYWYRQTLGQGPEFLTYFQNEAQLEKSRLLSDRFSAERPKGSFSTLEIQRTEQGDSAMYLCASSTRGQGNGYTFGSGTRLTVV.

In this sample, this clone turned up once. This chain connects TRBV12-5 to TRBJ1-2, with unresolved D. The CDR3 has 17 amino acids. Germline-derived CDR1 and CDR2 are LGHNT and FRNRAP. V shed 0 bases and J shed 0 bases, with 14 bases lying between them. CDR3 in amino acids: CASGLVVGAVANYGYTF. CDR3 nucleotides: TGTGCTAGTGGTTTGGTAGTGGGCGCAGTAGCTAACTATGGCTACACCTTC.

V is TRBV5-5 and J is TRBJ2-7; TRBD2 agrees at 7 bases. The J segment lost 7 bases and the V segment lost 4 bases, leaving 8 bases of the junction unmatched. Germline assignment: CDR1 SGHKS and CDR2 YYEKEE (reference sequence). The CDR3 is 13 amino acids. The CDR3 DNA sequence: TGTGCCAGCAGCCTCGGACTAGGAGGGGAGCAGTACTTC. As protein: CASSLGLGGEQYF.